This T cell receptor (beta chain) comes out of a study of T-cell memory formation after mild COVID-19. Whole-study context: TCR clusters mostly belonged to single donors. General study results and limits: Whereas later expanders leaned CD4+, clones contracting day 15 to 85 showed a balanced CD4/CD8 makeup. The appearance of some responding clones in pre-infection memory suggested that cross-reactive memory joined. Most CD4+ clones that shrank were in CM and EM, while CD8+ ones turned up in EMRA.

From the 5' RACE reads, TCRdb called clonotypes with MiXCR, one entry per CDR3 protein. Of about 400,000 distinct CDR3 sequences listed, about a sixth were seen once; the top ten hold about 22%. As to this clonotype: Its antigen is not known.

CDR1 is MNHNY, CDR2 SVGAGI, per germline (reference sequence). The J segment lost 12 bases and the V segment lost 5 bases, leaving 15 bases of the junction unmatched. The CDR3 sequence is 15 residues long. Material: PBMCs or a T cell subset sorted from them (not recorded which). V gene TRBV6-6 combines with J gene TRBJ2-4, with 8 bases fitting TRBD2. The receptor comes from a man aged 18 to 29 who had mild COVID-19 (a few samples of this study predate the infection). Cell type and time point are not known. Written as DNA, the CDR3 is TGTGCCAGCAGTGGGGTGATAGCGGGGCGCAGGGGTCAGTACTTC. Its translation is CASSGVIAGRRGQYF.